This TCR beta chain was recorded in a study of blood T cell repertoires in COVID-19. Study overall: Some COVID-19 samples were acute and others convalescent; all came from the United States, Italy and Spain. From T cells, B-cell-depleted T cells, or PBMCs came the material, which was cDNA or gDNA.

This CDR3 contains 15 residues. Unmatched junction bases numbered 7, after V lost 7 bases and J lost 2 bases. Looked up from germline, CDR1 is MNHEY and CDR2 is SVGAGI. Under the authors' procedure: Scientists estimated how many nucleated cells there were by amplifying reference gene primers. Libraries were prepared by immunoSEQ multiplex PCR; TCRdb keeps only in-frame clonotypes and omits some of them. The D gene and trimming were derived from the DNA, and the V and J assignments and clone size from that table. The repertoire holds approximately 90,000 clones, more than 60% seen once, with about half in the top ten.

The specimen was peripheral blood. This receptor was identified in a human donor in a cohort sampled during active COVID-19. The V call is TRBV6-5, the J call TRBJ2-2; 7 bases are a match to TRBD1. This CDR3 is CASTLQGQNTGELFF. CDR3 nucleotides: TGTGCCAGCACCCTACAGGGGCAAAACACCGGGGAGCTGTTTTTT.